Below are 4 T cell receptor beta chains sequenced from a single sample in a study of OX40 agonist ivuxolimab in advanced cancers. The method behind the library was the immunoSEQ multiplex PCR assay. Not all clones reach the TCRdb copy of this immuneACCESS table, which keeps in-frame sequences only. Checked studies attribute under half of the gap to unresolved V genes and leave the rest unexplained. The sample table contains some 35,000 clones; only one count was recorded for 65% to 80% of them. The ten largest clones take up roughly 9.7% of the sample. The source was CD4+ or CD8+ T cells sorted from blood, collected in a trial of the OX40 agonist ivuxolimab. Every receptor here comes from an adult with an advanced solid tumor such as melanoma, head and neck, liver or kidney cancer.

The rearrangement joins TRBV7-9 to TRBJ1-2, with a weak D call TRBD1 (5 bases). V was shortened by 1 base and J by 11 bases, with 17 bases between the two germline ends. Germline V gives CDR1 SEHNR, CDR2 FQNEAQ (reference sequence). CDR3 length equals 14 residues. The CDR3 DNA reads TGTGCCAGCAGCTTAGTGAGCCTCGCGGAGGGGTACACCTTC. Translated: CASSLVSLAEGYTF.

The V and J genes are TRBV29-1 and TRBJ2-1; D gene unclear. Trimming took off 1 base at V and 12 bases at J, with 7 bases between the two ends. This CDR3 region has 10 residues. Germline-derived CDR1 and CDR2 are SQVTM and ANQGSEA. The CDR3 DNA reads as TGCAGCGTTGAAGGGAGTGGGCAGTTCTTC. Translation gives CSVEGSGQFF.

The gene calls are TRBV28 and TRBJ2-7; 10 bases agree with TRBD1. Trimming cost V 4 bases and J 5 bases; bases outside gene matches: 5. The CDR3 runs 14 residues. The germline V gene encodes CDR1 MDHEN and CDR2 SYDVKM. CDR3: CASSSGQGNHEQYF. As DNA, the CDR3 is TGTGCCAGCAGTTCGGGACAGGGGAATCACGAGCAGTACTTC.

This clone was observed a few times. This chain connects TRBV4-1 to TRBJ1-5; D is ambiguous. The V end was cut by 2 bases, the J end by 3 bases, with 8 bases between. The V gene's germline CDR1 is MGHRA and CDR2 YSYEKL. The CDR3 length is 14 residues. CDR3 sequence: CASSQLSLNQPQHF. The CDR3 DNA reads TGCGCCAGCAGCCAATTAAGCCTCAATCAGCCCCAGCATTTT.